This T cell receptor beta chain derives from a study of blood T cell repertoires in COVID-19 (TCRdb year 2020). With respect to the entire study: Samples from collaborators originated in the United States, Italy and Spain and spanned both the acute and convalescent phases of COVID-19. The material from the prospective study consisted of cDNA or gDNA derived from T cells, B-cell-depleted T cells, or PBMCs. HLA class I and class II types, where available, came from metadata supplied by the sample provider rather than from assay-based typing. Samples were obtained from the ongoing ImmuneRACE study (first 160 participants) and from approximately 1,200 subjects provided by 6 global collaborators. The repertoires were released in a freely available public database intended as a resource for research on the immune response to SARS-CoV-2. Sample metadata almost always included a de-identified subject ID, COVID-19 status, age in years and sex. Deeply sampled blood TCRbeta repertoires from subjects exposed to, actively infected with, or recovered from COVID-19 were included in the dataset. Results and caveats for the whole study, not just this receptor: The quantity of clinical and demographic metadata differed by source and by participant and was supplied without curation.

TCRbeta CDR3 regions were amplified from genomic DNA by means of the immunoSEQ Assay, a bias-controlled multiplex PCR. The published analysis was carried out like this. The number of nucleated cells in each sample was estimated by amplification of reference gene primers within the assay. Sequence reads were collapsed and filtered to measure the absolute abundance of every unique TCRbeta CDR3 rearrangement. For each sample, productive Simpson clonality was calculated by taking the square root of Simpson's diversity index across productive rearrangements. Not all clones reach the TCRdb copy of this immuneACCESS table, which keeps in-frame sequences only. Checked studies attribute under half of the gap to unresolved V genes and leave the rest unexplained. V and J calls and clone size are copied from that table; D and trimming were computed from the DNA. A total of 150,000 to 200,000 clones appear in this sample, roughly four fifths of them only once. Jointly, the top ten make up 8% to 13% of the sample.

Whole blood was collected in K2EDTA tubes by collaborating institutions according to the institutions' own protocols. For TCRbeta analysis, collaborator samples were shipped as frozen whole blood, as isolated PBMCs, or as DNA extracted from either sample type. As for this clone: Its antigen is still unknown. Base qualities are not at hand, and no much larger clone is one base apart.

This clonotype originated in a man aged 60 to 69 with active or convalescent COVID-19. The sequenced sample consisted of peripheral blood.

The CDR3 amino acid sequence is: CAISARAETPTNYGYTF. The DNA sequence is as follows: TGTGCCATCAGTGCCAGGGCAGAAACCCCCACTAACTATGGCTACACCTTC. The chain was built from TRBV10-3 and TRBJ1-2, with a weak D call of TRBD1 (5 bases match). The germline V gene gives CDR1 as ENHRY and CDR2 as SYGVKD. V loses 4 bases of germline sequence and J loses 0 bases, and the interval between the two ends is 18 bases. The CDR3 spans 17 residues, from the cysteine through the phenylalanine. Here the CDR3 DNA is all that survives: 51 bases in frame from base 1.